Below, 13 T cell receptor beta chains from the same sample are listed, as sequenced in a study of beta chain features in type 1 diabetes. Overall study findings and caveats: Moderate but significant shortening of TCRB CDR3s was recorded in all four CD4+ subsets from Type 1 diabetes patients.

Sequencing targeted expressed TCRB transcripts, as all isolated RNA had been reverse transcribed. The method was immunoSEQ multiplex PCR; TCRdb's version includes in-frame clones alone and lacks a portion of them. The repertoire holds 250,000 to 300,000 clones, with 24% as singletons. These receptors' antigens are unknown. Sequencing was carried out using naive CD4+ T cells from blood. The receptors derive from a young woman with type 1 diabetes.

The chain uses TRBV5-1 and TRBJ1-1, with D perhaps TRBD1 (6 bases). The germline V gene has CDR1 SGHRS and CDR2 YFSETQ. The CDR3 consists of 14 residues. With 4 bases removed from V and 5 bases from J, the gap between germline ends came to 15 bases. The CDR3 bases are TGCGCCAGCAGCCCCCCTAAAGACAGGACTGAAGCTTTCTTT. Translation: CASSPPKDRTEAFF.

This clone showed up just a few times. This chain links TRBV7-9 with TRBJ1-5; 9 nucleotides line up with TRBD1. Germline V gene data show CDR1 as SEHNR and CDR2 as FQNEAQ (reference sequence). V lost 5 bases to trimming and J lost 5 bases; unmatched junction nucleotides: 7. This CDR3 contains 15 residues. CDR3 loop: CASSTTGTGYQPQHF. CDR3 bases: TGTGCCAGCAGCACCACCGGGACAGGGTATCAGCCCCAGCATTTT.

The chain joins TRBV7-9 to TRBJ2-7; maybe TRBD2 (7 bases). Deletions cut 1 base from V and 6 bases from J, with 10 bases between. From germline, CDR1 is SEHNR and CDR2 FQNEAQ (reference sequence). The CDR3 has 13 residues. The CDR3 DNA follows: TGTGCCAGCAGCTTAGACGGGGGGCTCGAGCAGTACTTC. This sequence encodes CASSLDGGLEQYF.

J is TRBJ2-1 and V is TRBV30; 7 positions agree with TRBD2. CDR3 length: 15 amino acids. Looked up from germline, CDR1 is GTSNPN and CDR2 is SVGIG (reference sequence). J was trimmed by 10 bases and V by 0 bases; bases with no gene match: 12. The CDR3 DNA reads TGTGCCTGGAGTGTAGCGGGCGGGAGAGGATGGGAGCAGTTCTTC. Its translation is CAWSVAGGRGWEQFF. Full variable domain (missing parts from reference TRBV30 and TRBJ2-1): SQTIHQWPATLVQPVGSPLSLECTVEGTSNPNLYWYRQAAGRGLQLLFYSVGIGQISSEVPQNLSASRPQDRQFILSSKKLLLSDSGFYLCAWSVAGGRGWEQFFGPGTRLTVL.

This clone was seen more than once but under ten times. The CDR3 spells CASSQVGAADTQYF. In nucleotides, the CDR3 is TGTGCCAGCAGCCAGGTGGGAGCCGCAGATACGCAGTATTTT. The chain joins TRBV14 to TRBJ2-3, with a weak D call TRBD2 (5 bases). The CDR3 consists of 14 residues. Trimming pared 3 bases from V and 4 bases from J, leaving 11 bases between. Germline V gives CDR1 SGHDN, CDR2 FVKESK.

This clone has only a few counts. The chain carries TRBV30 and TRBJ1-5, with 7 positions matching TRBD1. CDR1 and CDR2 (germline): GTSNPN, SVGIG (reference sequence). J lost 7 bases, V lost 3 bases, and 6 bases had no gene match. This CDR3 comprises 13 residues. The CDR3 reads CAWSLTGIQPQHF. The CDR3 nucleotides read TGTGCCTGGAGCCTGACAGGGATCCAGCCCCAGCATTTT.

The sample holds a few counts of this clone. The CDR3 loop is CASSQVPGGHIDTQYF. For the CDR3, the DNA is TGTGCCAGCAGCCAAGTTCCGGGAGGTCATATAGATACGCAGTATTTT. The chain recombines TRBV4-2 with TRBJ2-3, with 7 bases that match TRBD2. The V gene end was trimmed by 1 base and the J gene end by 5 bases; junction bases not matched to a gene: 9. This CDR3 has 16 residues. Per germline, CDR1 LGHNA and CDR2 YNFKEQ.

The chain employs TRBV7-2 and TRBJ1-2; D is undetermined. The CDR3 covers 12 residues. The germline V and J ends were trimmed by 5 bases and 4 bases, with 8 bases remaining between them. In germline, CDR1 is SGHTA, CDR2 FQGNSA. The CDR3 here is CASSPEIYGYTF. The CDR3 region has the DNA TGTGCCAGCAGCCCGGAGATCTATGGCTACACCTTC.

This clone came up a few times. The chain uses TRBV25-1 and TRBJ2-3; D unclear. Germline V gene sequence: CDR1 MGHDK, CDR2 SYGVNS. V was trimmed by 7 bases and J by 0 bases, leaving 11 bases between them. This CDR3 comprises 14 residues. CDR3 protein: CASIGRLSTDTQYF. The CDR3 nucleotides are TGTGCCAGCATCGGCAGGCTGAGCACAGATACGCAGTATTTT.

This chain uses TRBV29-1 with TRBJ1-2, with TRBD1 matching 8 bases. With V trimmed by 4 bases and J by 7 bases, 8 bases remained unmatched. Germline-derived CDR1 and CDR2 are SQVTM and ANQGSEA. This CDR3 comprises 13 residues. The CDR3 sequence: CSVVAGGTFGYTF. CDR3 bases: TGCAGCGTTGTCGCAGGGGGCACCTTTGGCTACACCTTC.

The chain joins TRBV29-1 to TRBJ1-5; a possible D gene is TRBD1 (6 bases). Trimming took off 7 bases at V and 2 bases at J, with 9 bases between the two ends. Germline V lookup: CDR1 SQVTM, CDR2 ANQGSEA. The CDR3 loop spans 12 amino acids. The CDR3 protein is CSARQGNQPQHF. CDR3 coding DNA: TGCAGCGCCCGACAGGGCAATCAGCCCCAGCATTTT.

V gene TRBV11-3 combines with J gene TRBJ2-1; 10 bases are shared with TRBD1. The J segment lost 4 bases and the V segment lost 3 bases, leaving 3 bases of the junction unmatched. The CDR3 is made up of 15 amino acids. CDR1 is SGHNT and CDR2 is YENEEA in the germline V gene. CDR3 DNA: TGTGCCAGCAGCTTCAGGACAGGGGGATACAATGAGCAGTTCTTC. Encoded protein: CASSFRTGGYNEQFF.

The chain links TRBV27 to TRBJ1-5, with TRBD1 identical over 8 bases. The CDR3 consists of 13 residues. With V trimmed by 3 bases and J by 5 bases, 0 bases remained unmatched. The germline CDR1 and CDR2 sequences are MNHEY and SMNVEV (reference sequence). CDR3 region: CASSLTGDQPQHF. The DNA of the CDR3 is TGTGCCAGCAGTTTGACAGGGGATCAGCCCCAGCATTTT.